The 19 T cell receptor beta chains below come from one sample, sequenced in a study of PD-L1 blockade in urothelial cancer. The repertoire was sequenced with immunoSEQ multiplex PCR; TCRdb's copy has only in-frame clones and lacks some. The table records over 45,000 clones, roughly 84% of them present only once. Here the sequenced sample was PBMCs, taken around atezolizumab (anti-PD-L1) treatment. Receptors were obtained from a man aged 45-65 years with urothelial cancer.

The chain joins TRBV7-9 to TRBJ2-1; TRBD2 agrees at 8 bases. The junction had 10 bases not matched to a gene; V was cut back by 3 bases and J by 6 bases. CDR3 length: 16 amino acids. CDR1 is SEHNR and CDR2 is FQNEAQ in the germline V gene (reference sequence). CDR3 nucleotides: TGTGCCAGCAGCTTCTACGGGACTAGTTATAGCAATGAGCAGTTCTTC. Translation: CASSFYGTSYSNEQFF.

Only a few counts were recorded for this clone. The chain recombines TRBV7-8 with TRBJ1-2; D is undetermined. Trimming stripped 1 base from V and 2 bases from J, with 5 bases between. CDR3 length: 13 amino acids. Germline loops: CDR1 SGHVS, CDR2 FQNEAQ. CDR3 bases: TGTGCCAGCAGCTTAGACTCCAACTATGGCTACACCTTC. It specifies CASSLDSNYGYTF.

This clone was seen more than once but under ten times. The CDR3 protein is CASSQAVEYGYTF. The CDR3 coding sequence is TGTGCCAGCAGCCAAGCGGTTGAATATGGCTACACCTTC. The gene calls are TRBV2 and TRBJ1-2; no firm D call. The CDR3 spans 13 residues. CDR1 and CDR2 from the germline V gene are SNHLY and FYNNEI. The V and J ends lost 6 bases and 5 bases respectively, with 13 bases between them.

The chain carries TRBV14 and TRBJ2-7; the match to TRBD2 covers 7 bases. The V gene's germline CDR1 is SGHDN and CDR2 FVKESK. Trimming took 4 bases from V and 3 from J; bases not matched to a gene: 3. CDR3 length: 13 residues. The CDR3 DNA is TGTGCCAGCAGCCTCGGACTAGACTACGAGCAGTACTTC. Protein product: CASSLGLDYEQYF.

This chain uses TRBV2 with TRBJ2-5, with 8 bases aligning to TRBD2. This CDR3 region has 13 residues. CDR1 and CDR2 from the germline V gene are SNHLY and FYNNEI. V lost 6 bases to trimming and J lost 4 bases; unmatched junction nucleotides: 4. For the CDR3, the DNA is TGTGCCAGCAGGGTGGGACTAGTAGAGACCCAGTACTTC. It encodes CASRVGLVETQYF.

V is TRBV4-2 and J is TRBJ2-3; TRBD1 matches at 8 bases. This CDR3 spans 17 amino acids. The V gene end was trimmed by 4 bases and the J gene end by 3 bases; junction bases not matched to a gene: 12. The germline CDR1 and CDR2 sequences are LGHNA and YNFKEQ. This chain's CDR3 is CASSPWGSGGRTDTQYF. The CDR3, as DNA: TGTGCCAGCAGCCCCTGGGGGTCAGGGGGCAGGACAGATACGCAGTATTTT.

The chain employs TRBV6-1 and TRBJ1-1; D gene ambiguous. Trimming pared 6 bases from V and 0 bases from J, leaving 8 bases between. The V gene's germline CDR1 is MNHNS and CDR2 SASEGT. CDR3 length: 13 residues. CDR3 DNA: TGTGCCAGCAGATTACACGTGAACACTGAAGCTTTCTTT. Protein sequence: CASRLHVNTEAFF.

The V call is TRBV7-3, the J call TRBJ2-2, with 11 bases fitting TRBD2. The CDR3 runs to 16 residues. CDR1 SGHTA and CDR2 FQGTGA come from the germline V gene. V trimming: 2 bases; J trimming: 7 bases; junction bases outside the gene matches: 6. CDR3 amino acids: CASSLGSGRDHGELFF. CDR3 sequence (DNA): TGTGCCAGCAGCTTAGGTAGCGGGAGGGACCACGGGGAGCTGTTTTTT.

This clone came up a few times. The chain recombines TRBV11-2 with TRBJ1-2; TRBD1 agrees at 7 bases. Germline values: CDR1 SGHAT, CDR2 FQNNGV. Losses at the gene ends were 5 bases for V and 4 bases for J; bases not matched to a gene: 4. This CDR3 region has 13 residues. In DNA, the CDR3 is TGTGCCAGCAGCGCGCCAGGGGGCTATGGCTACACCTTC. Protein product: CASSAPGGYGYTF.

The chain combines TRBV6-1 with TRBJ2-1; D perhaps matches TRBD1 (5 bases). V shed 7 bases and J shed 8 bases, with 21 bases lying between them. Germline V lookup: CDR1 MNHNS, CDR2 SASEGT. This CDR3 spans 15 amino acids. The CDR3 DNA is TGTGCCAGCACCGATATTGGGGCTACGAGTCATGAGCAGTTCTTC. Amino acids: CASTDIGATSHEQFF.

The rearrangement joins TRBV4-2 to TRBJ1-5; no reliable D call. Germline CDR1 LGHNA, CDR2 YNFKEQ. The CDR3 is 18 amino acids. Deletions cut 1 base from V and 0 bases from J, with 16 bases between. This CDR3 reads CASSQGSGSTNSNQPQHF. For the CDR3, the DNA is TGTGCCAGCAGCCAAGGTTCGGGTAGCACAAATAGCAATCAGCCCCAGCATTTT.

Only a few counts were recorded for this clone. The V gene is TRBV5-1, the J gene TRBJ2-4; D gene unclear. The germline CDR1 and CDR2 sequences are SGHRS and YFSETQ. Deletions cut 0 bases from V and 9 bases from J, with 10 bases between. The CDR3 totals 13 residues. DNA of the CDR3: TGCGCCAGCAGCTTGGATGTGTACGGCATTCAGTACTTC. Protein product: CASSLDVYGIQYF.

This CDR3 reads CASSIGSSMTQYF. The DNA for the CDR3 is TGTGCCAGTAGTATAGGGTCCTCTATGACGCAGTATTTT. The chain recombines TRBV19 with TRBJ2-3; no clear D gene. CDR1 is LNHDA and CDR2 is SQIVND in the germline V gene (reference sequence). The CDR3 totals 13 residues. V lost 1 base, J lost 9 bases, and 11 bases lay in between.

The chain recombines TRBV28 with TRBJ2-7; D perhaps matches TRBD2 (8 bases). This CDR3 has 17 amino acids. In germline, CDR1 is MDHEN, CDR2 SYDVKM. Trimming pared 10 bases from V and 6 bases from J, leaving 31 bases between. The CDR3 DNA sequence: TGTGCCATCGGGAGGGCAGGGGGAGGAGGGAGCGTTTCCGAGCAGTACTTC. Amino acid sequence: CAIGRAGGGGSVSEQYF. Supplemented by reference TRBV28 and TRBJ2-7, the full variable domain reads DVKVTQSSRYLVKRTGEKVFLECVQDMDHENMFWYRQDPGLGLRLIYFSYDVKMKEKGDIPEGYSVSREKKERFSLILESASTNQTSMYLCAIGRAGGGGSVSEQYFGPGTRLTVT.

The chain uses TRBV6-5 and TRBJ2-7; maybe TRBD2 (7 bases). From germline, CDR1 is MNHEY and CDR2 SVGAGI. Trimming cost V 7 bases and J 4 bases, with 17 bases left between them. This CDR3 has 14 residues. The CDR3 region is CASKTGRGVYEQYF. DNA for the CDR3: TGTGCCAGCAAGACGGGGAGGGGGGTTTACGAGCAGTACTTC.

The chain recombines TRBV7-9 with TRBJ2-1; 11 positions match TRBD2. The CDR3 is 15 residues long. V gave up 2 bases and J gave up 7 bases; unmatched junction bases: 4. Germline V CDR1 and CDR2: SEHNR, FQNEAQ (reference sequence). CDR3 DNA sequence: TGTGCCAGCAGCTTATGGGCTAGCGGGAGGAATGAGCAGTTCTTC. This gives the protein CASSLWASGRNEQFF.

This chain links TRBV7-2 with TRBJ2-5; 8 nucleotides align to TRBD2. The CDR3 runs 15 residues. Germline CDR1 SGHTA, CDR2 FQGNSA. The trim removed 3 bases at V and 4 bases at J, leaving 7 bases unmatched. The CDR3 sequence is CASSFFSGSGETQYF. The CDR3 coding sequence is TGTGCCAGCAGCTTTTTCAGCGGGAGCGGAGAGACCCAGTACTTC.

In this sample, this clone turned up a few times. The CDR3 nucleotides are TGTGCCAGCAGCATGAGTGAGGGGGCGCGATCACCCCTCCACTTT. Encoded protein: CASSMSEGARSPLHF. The V call is TRBV7-9, the J call TRBJ1-6; TRBD1 matches 7 bases. The germline V gene encodes CDR1 SEHNR and CDR2 FQNEAQ (reference sequence). Trimming cost V 5 bases and J 10 bases; bases outside gene matches: 11. This CDR3 is built from 15 residues.

The chain carries TRBV5-1 and TRBJ2-3, with D hard to call. The CDR3 is 13 amino acids. Trimming removed 1 base from V and 0 bases from J, with 3 bases in between. In germline, CDR1 is SGHRS, CDR2 YFSETQ. CDR3 coding DNA: TGCGCCAGCAGCTTGCCTAGCACAGATACGCAGTATTTT. Amino acid sequence: CASSLPSTDTQYF.